This paragraph covers one T cell receptor (beta chain) sequence. The data were obtained in a study of blood T cell repertoires in COVID-19. Produced via immunoSEQ multiplex PCR; TCRdb's table is partial and in-frame only. This sample has about 200,000 clones; 75% to 90% occur once, and the top ten carry about 4%. This TCR was sampled from a woman in her 30s who had been exposed to COVID-19. Material: PBMCs or T cells enriched from blood (not recorded which).

In DNA form, the CDR3 reads TGTGCCAGCAGCCCTAGGGCCTTAGGGGCCTATGGCTACACCTTC. The encoded protein is CASSPRALGAYGYTF. This chain connects TRBV13 to TRBJ1-2; a possible D gene is TRBD1 (5 bases). V lost 5 bases and J lost 4, with 17 bases in between. This CDR3 has 15 amino acids. Germline CDR1 reads PRHDT; CDR2 reads FYEKMQ (reference sequence). Filled out from reference TRBV13 and TRBJ1-2, the complete variable domain reads AAGVIQSPRHLIKEKRETATLKCYPIPRHDTVYWYQQGPGQDPQFLISFYEKMQSDKGSIPDRFSAQQFSDYHSELNMSSLELGDSALYFCASSPRALGAYGYTFGSGTRLTVV.